Following are 23 T cell receptor beta chains from one sample sequenced in a study of shared clonotypes between healthy human individuals. The data were produced by immunoSEQ multiplex PCR, yet TCRdb's version contains in-frame clones alone and is incomplete. The data show a few hundred thousand clones, around 77% seen once. Sequencing input: PBMCs. Source of these receptors: a woman in her thirties or forties in good health. Some clones in this sample may be carry-over from other donors' samples.

V usage is TRBV18 and J usage is TRBJ2-7, with 8 positions matching TRBD1. This CDR3 is built from 13 residues. Looked up from germline, CDR1 is KGHSH and CDR2 is LQKENI. The V gene end was trimmed by 3 bases and the J gene end by 5 bases; junction bases not matched to a gene: 3. Here the CDR3 DNA reads TGTGCCAGCTCACCCCCGACAGGGGACGAGCAGTACTTC. Amino acid sequence: CASSPPTGDEQYF.

The rearrangement links TRBV6-6 to TRBJ2-1; 14 bases are shared with TRBD2. CDR1 is MNHNY and CDR2 is SVGAGI in the germline V gene (reference sequence). Trimming at V came to 6 bases and at J to 10 bases, leaving 2 bases not matched to a gene. CDR3 length: 13 residues. CDR3 in DNA: TGTGCCAGCAGAAGACTAGCGGGAGGGGAGCAGTTCTTC. This translates into CASRRLAGGEQFF.

V gene TRBV27 combines with J gene TRBJ2-3; D is unresolved. Germline-derived CDR1 and CDR2 are MNHEY and SMNVEV (reference sequence). CDR3 length: 15 residues. Trimming stripped 3 bases from V and 7 bases from J, with 17 bases between. The chain's CDR3 is CASSFDTSILHTQYF. The CDR3 DNA reads as TGTGCCAGCAGTTTCGACACCTCTATCCTTCATACGCAGTATTTT.

The chain carries TRBV30 and TRBJ2-5; tentatively, D is TRBD2 (5 bases). Near its end, the DNA agrees better with TRBJ2-7, so the J call may be wrong. The CDR3 is 13 amino acids. Germline assignment: CDR1 GTSNPN and CDR2 SVGIG (reference sequence). CDR3 protein: CAWSEGAGYEQYF. In DNA form, the CDR3 reads TGTGCCTGGAGTGAAGGTGCGGGCTACGAGCAGTACTTC.

Only one count was recorded for this clone. This chain connects TRBV30 to TRBJ1-1; possible D gene TRBD1, 5 bases. This CDR3 is built from 15 residues. The germline CDR1 and CDR2 sequences are GTSNPN and SVGIG (reference sequence). V gave up 4 bases and J gave up 0 bases, with 15 bases separating them. The CDR3 spells CAWNLRWTMNTEAFF. Written as DNA, the CDR3 is TGTGCCTGGAACCTGCGGTGGACAATGAACACTGAAGCTTTCTTT.

This clone was observed once. The J gene is TRBJ2-2, the V gene TRBV5-8; D unclear. Deletions cut 3 bases from V and 1 base from J, with 7 bases between. The CDR3 is 14 amino acids. Germline V lookup: CDR1 SGHTS, CDR2 YDEGEE. CDR3 nucleotide sequence: TGTGCCAGCAGCTCAGGACGGAACACCGGGGAGCTGTTTTTT. Translated: CASSSGRNTGELFF.

Only a few counts were recorded for this clone. The chain recombines TRBV5-1 with TRBJ2-3, with D tentatively TRBD2 (5 bases). V lost 0 bases to trimming and J lost 2 bases, with 7 bases between them. Per the germline V gene, CDR1 is SGHRS and CDR2 is YFSETQ. This CDR3 is built from 14 residues. CDR3 protein: CASSLGLITDTQYF. The DNA for the CDR3 is TGCGCCAGCAGCTTGGGACTAATCACAGATACGCAGTATTTT.

This sequence joins TRBV6-1 and TRBJ2-7; 10 nucleotides agree with TRBD1. V lost 1 base to trimming and J lost 3 bases; unmatched junction nucleotides: 3. From germline, CDR1 is MNHNS and CDR2 SASEGT. There are 15 residues in the CDR3. CDR3 nucleotides: TGTGCCAGCAGTGAAGGCCGGGACAGGGGCTACGAGCAGTACTTC. Its translation is CASSEGRDRGYEQYF.

The chain recombines TRBV10-3 with TRBJ1-2; TRBD1 matches at 9 bases. J was trimmed by 11 bases and V by 6 bases; bases with no gene match: 19. Germline V gene data show CDR1 as ENHRY and CDR2 as SYGVKD. The CDR3 is made up of 16 amino acids. The CDR3: CAIRDTNTGTGNAYTF. CDR3 bases: TGTGCCATCAGGGACACAAACACCGGGACAGGGAATGCGTACACCTTC.

This sequence joins TRBV18 and TRBJ1-2; no reliable D call. The length of the CDR3 is 13 residues. CDR1 KGHSH and CDR2 LQKENI come from the germline V gene. V was clipped by 6 bases and J by 5 bases, with 13 bases between them. The CDR3 here is CASSLTEGYGYTF. The DNA for the CDR3 is TGTGCCAGCTCGCTTACAGAGGGATATGGCTACACCTTC.

This clone occurred once. A read error is possible here, since a much larger clone lies one base away. Different DNA sequences within this sample yield the same CDR3. The chain is built from TRBV5-1 and TRBJ1-4; no clear D gene. The CDR3 sequence is 14 residues long. The germline V gene encodes CDR1 SGHRS and CDR2 YFSETQ. Trimming took 0 bases from V and 4 from J, leaving 7 bases between them. CDR3 sequence reads: CASSLGSHNEKLFF. For the CDR3, the DNA is TGCGCCAGCAGCTTGGGGAGCCATAATGAAAAACTGTTTTTT.

The DNA for the CDR3 is TGTGCCAGCAGCCAAGATACAGGGAGAGAGACCCAGTACTTC. Translation: CASSQDTGRETQYF. V usage is TRBV4-2 and J usage is TRBJ2-5, with D perhaps matching TRBD1 (6 bases). This CDR3 is built from 14 residues. Germline-derived CDR1 and CDR2 are LGHNA and YNFKEQ. Trimming shortened V by 0 bases and J by 4 bases, and 9 bases separated the two germline ends.

The chain uses TRBV15 and TRBJ1-1, with TRBD1 matching 8 bases. This CDR3 spans 13 amino acids. CDR1 and CDR2 (germline): LNHNV, YYDKDF (reference sequence). V was pared by 5 bases and J by 2 bases, with 1 base of the junction left unmatched. As DNA, the CDR3 is TGTGCCACCAGCGACAGGGGTAACACTGAAGCTTTCTTT. It specifies CATSDRGNTEAFF. The full variable domain, in which reference TRBV15 and TRBJ1-1 provide the parts outside the CDR3, is DAMVIQNPRYQVTQFGKPVTLSCSQTLNHNVMYWYQQKSSQAPKLLFHYYDKDFNNEADTPDNFQSRRPNTSFCFLDIRSPGLGDTAMYLCATSDRGNTEAFFGQGTRLTVV.

The chain is built from TRBV28 and TRBJ1-1; possible D gene TRBD1, 6 bases. CDR1 MDHEN and CDR2 SYDVKM come from the germline V gene. The CDR3 is 14 amino acids. V was cut by 4 bases and J by 1 base, with 10 bases left in between. Here the CDR3 reads CASSSPGQNTEAFF. CDR3 bases: TGTGCCAGCAGTTCACCGGGACAGAACACTGAAGCTTTCTTT.

Comments on this clone: A far larger clone is just one base off, so this is likely a read error. The chain joins TRBV30 to TRBJ1-6; 10 bases are a match to TRBD1. The CDR3 runs to 15 residues. Germline CDR1 reads GTSNPN; CDR2 reads SVGIG (reference sequence). The J segment lost 8 bases and the V segment lost 4 bases, leaving 8 bases of the junction unmatched. The CDR3 is CAWTHLTGGDSPLHF. The CDR3, as DNA: TGTGCCTGGACCCACCTGACAGGGGGCGATTCACCCCTCCACTTT.

This rearrangement joins TRBV2 to TRBJ1-1, with no clear D. The CDR3 totals 15 residues. The germline gives CDR1 SNHLY, CDR2 FYNNEI. V was cut by 5 bases and J by 0 bases, with 13 bases left in between. CDR3 sequence: CASSMPVHMNTEAFF. The CDR3 region has the DNA TGTGCCAGCAGTATGCCCGTGCACATGAACACTGAAGCTTTCTTT. Drawing the rest from reference TRBV2 and TRBJ1-1, the complete variable domain is EPEVTQTPSHQVTQMGQEVILRCVPISNHLYFYWYRQILGQKVEFLVSFYNNEISEKSEIFDDQFSVERPDGSNFTLKIRSTKLEDSAMYFCASSMPVHMNTEAFFGQGTRLTVV.

This chain uses TRBV5-1 with TRBJ1-2; D gene unclear. The CDR3 consists of 13 residues. V lost 2 bases to trimming and J lost 1 base, with 6 bases between them. Germline CDR1 and CDR2: SGHRS and YFSETQ. CDR3: CASSLRLNYGYTF. CDR3 DNA sequence: TGCGCCAGCAGCTTAAGGCTTAACTATGGCTACACCTTC.

A remark on this clone: This sequence is one base from a far larger clone and is likely a read error. J is TRBJ2-7 and V is TRBV10-2; D perhaps matches TRBD2 (5 bases). Trimming took 11 bases from V and 3 from J, leaving 20 bases between them. Germline V gives CDR1 WSHSY, CDR2 SAAADI. The CDR3 totals 14 residues. CDR3 bases: TGCGCCGGCTGGGAGCCGCCCCTCAGCTACGAGCAGTACTTC. Its protein product is CAGWEPPLSYEQYF.

The V gene is TRBV18, the J gene TRBJ1-5; 7 bases align to TRBD1. The CDR3 covers 13 residues. V lost 8 bases, J lost 6 bases, and 7 bases stayed unmatched. The germline V gene encodes CDR1 KGHSH and CDR2 LQKENI. The CDR3 reads CASTDDRAQPQHF. The CDR3 coding sequence is TGTGCCAGCACGGACGACAGGGCTCAGCCCCAGCATTTT. Full variable domain (rest looked up from reference TRBV18 and TRBJ1-5): NAGVMQNPRHLVRRRGQEARLRCSPMKGHSHVYWYRQLPEEGLKFMVYLQKENIIDESGMPKERFSAEFPKEGPSILRIQQVVRGDSAAYFCASTDDRAQPQHFGDGTRLSIL.

Comments on this clone: This probably arose from a read error, given a far larger clone one base away. The chain has TRBV28 and TRBJ1-1, with 9 bases aligning to TRBD1. The CDR3 length is 15 residues. V shed 8 bases, J shed 2 bases, and the junction held 9 bases outside the gene matches. Germline V gives CDR1 MDHEN, CDR2 SYDVKM. The chain's CDR3 is CASGGTGNINTEAFF. The DNA of the CDR3 is TGTGCCAGCGGGGGGACAGGGAACATAAACACTGAAGCTTTCTTT.

V and J are TRBV5-6 and TRBJ2-7; 8 bases are a match to TRBD1. The V segment lost 5 bases and the J segment 7 bases; nucleotides outside the gene matches: 11. The CDR3 consists of 14 residues. Germline V gene sequence: CDR1 SGHDT, CDR2 YYEEEE. CDR3 DNA: TGTGCCAGCAGAAGGACAGGGACGTCTCGTGAGCAGTACTTC. As protein: CASRRTGTSREQYF.

This clone occurred once. The J gene is TRBJ1-2, the V gene TRBV6-4, with 9 bases fitting TRBD1. The CDR3 loop spans 12 amino acids. Germline V gene sequence: CDR1 MRHNA, CDR2 SNTAGT. The junction had 8 bases not matched to a gene; V was cut back by 10 bases and J by 8 bases. The chain's CDR3 is CAIPTGGWGYTF. The CDR3 region has the DNA TGTGCCATCCCTACAGGGGGCTGGGGCTACACCTTC.

The chain is built from TRBV10-2 and TRBJ1-4; D perhaps matches TRBD1 (6 bases). The CDR3 is made up of 14 amino acids. Deletions cut 5 bases from V and 6 bases from J, with 13 bases between. CDR1 is WSHSY, CDR2 SAAADI, per germline. CDR3 DNA: TGCGCCAGCAGTTGGGGGGGCTTGGATGAAAAACTGTTTTTT. It translates to CASSWGGLDEKLFF.